These 26 T cell receptor beta chains came from one sample sequenced in a study of cytomegalovirus exposure and HLA in healthy donors. PCR amplification relied on 60 Vbeta primers (plus 13 Jbeta primers). Profiling relied on immunoSEQ multiplex PCR, and the TCRdb table lists in-frame clones only, not all of them. The data contain 150,000 to 200,000 clones, roughly 10% of them singletons. Material: PBMCs. These receptors were collected from a woman aged 25-40 years in good health and CMV-seropositive.

V usage is TRBV19 and J usage is TRBJ1-1; D is uncertain. This CDR3 contains 13 residues. With 5 bases removed from V and 1 base from J, the gap between germline ends came to 8 bases. Germline CDR1 LNHDA, CDR2 SQIVND (reference sequence). In nucleotides, the CDR3 is TGTGCCAGTAGTCCCGGGAGGAACACTGAAGCTTTCTTT. Amino acids: CASSPGRNTEAFF.

This clone occurred a few times. The chain carries TRBV9 and TRBJ2-3; D is perhaps TRBD1 (6 bases). The CDR3 is 15 amino acids. The germline gives CDR1 SGDLS, CDR2 YYNGEE. Trimming stripped 4 bases from V and 4 bases from J, with 16 bases between. In DNA form, the CDR3 reads TGTGCCAGCAGCACGGCCTCAGGGGTTGCAGATACGCAGTATTTT. Its protein product is CASSTASGVADTQYF.

The V and J genes are TRBV5-6 and TRBJ2-3; a possible D gene is TRBD2 (6 bases). The germline CDR1 and CDR2 sequences are SGHDT and YYEEEE. V was trimmed by 5 bases and J by 2 bases, leaving 12 bases between them. The CDR3 spans 14 residues. The CDR3, as DNA: TGTGCCAGCAGTAAACTAGCATTCACAGATACGCAGTATTTT. Translated, it gives CASSKLAFTDTQYF.

This clone was recorded a few times. This is likely a read error, given that the CDR3 carries no conserved phenylalanine or tryptophan at its end. It is unclear where the CDR3 begins or ends on the DNA, so no DNA is shown, and the CDR3 is as TCRdb lists it. The chain combines TRBV29-1 with TRBJ1-4; the table's D call TRBD1 went unverified against the DNA. The CDR3 adds up to 12 amino acids, both ends counted. The V gene's germline CDR1 is SQVTM and CDR2 ANQGSEA. This CDR3 is CSVGQGREKMFL.

The rearrangement joins TRBV2 to TRBJ2-1, with 11 bases aligning to TRBD2. CDR1 SNHLY and CDR2 FYNNEI come from the germline V gene. This CDR3 contains 14 residues. The V gene end was trimmed by 6 bases and the J gene end by 7 bases; junction bases not matched to a gene: 5. CDR3 in DNA: TGTGCCAGCAGACTAGCGGGAGTGAGGAATGAGCAGTTCTTC. Translating it yields CASRLAGVRNEQFF.

The sample holds a few counts of this clone. V is TRBV5-1 and J is TRBJ2-1; 14 bases align to TRBD2. The germline CDR1 and CDR2 sequences are SGHRS and YFSETQ. There are 19 residues in the CDR3. With 4 bases clipped from V and 1 base from J, the junction kept 10 bases outside the gene matches. The CDR3 bases are TGCGCCAGCAGCAGTCCGGGACTAGCGGGAGCTCGATCCTACAATGAGCAGTTCTTC. Its protein product is CASSSPGLAGARSYNEQFF.

V usage is TRBV5-1 and J usage is TRBJ1-4; TRBD1 agrees at 9 bases. V dropped 4 bases and J dropped 4; count of bases not matched to a gene: 8. The V gene's germline CDR1 is SGHRS and CDR2 YFSETQ. The CDR3 runs to 16 residues. CDR3 region: CASSMGQGEYNEKLFF. The CDR3 DNA follows: TGCGCCAGCAGCATGGGACAGGGAGAATATAATGAAAAACTGTTTTTT. Filled out from reference TRBV5-1 and TRBJ1-4, the complete variable domain reads KAGVTQTPRYLIKTRGQQVTLSCSPISGHRSVSWYQQTPGQGLQFLFEYFSETQRNKGNFPGRFSGRQFSNSRSEMNVSTLELGDSALYLCASSMGQGEYNEKLFFGSGTQLSVL.

This clone has just a few counts. The chain joins TRBV5-1 to TRBJ2-1, with TRBD2 matching over 14 bases. The CDR3 sequence is 17 residues long. Germline assignment: CDR1 SGHRS and CDR2 YFSETQ. The V segment lost 4 bases and the J segment 7 bases; nucleotides outside the gene matches: 10. This CDR3 is CASSLQTSGRARNEQFF. The CDR3 nucleotides are TGCGCCAGCAGCCTGCAGACTAGCGGGAGGGCGCGTAATGAGCAGTTCTTC.

This clone was recorded at least ten times. The CDR3: CASSFSDDEQFF. DNA of the CDR3: TGTGCCAGCAGCTTTAGTGATGATGAGCAGTTCTTC. The J gene is TRBJ2-1, the V gene TRBV7-9; D is uncertain. The V gene lost 3 bases and the J gene lost 8 bases, with 8 bases spanning the gap. Germline CDR1 and CDR2: SEHNR and FQNEAQ (reference sequence). The CDR3 runs to 12 residues.

This clone was seen a handful of times. The chain is built from TRBV7-9 and TRBJ1-1; TRBD1 is a possible D gene (5 bases). Germline CDR1 is SEHNR and CDR2 is FQNEAQ (reference sequence). The CDR3 runs 13 residues. V was cut by 6 bases and J by 3 bases, with 11 bases left in between. The CDR3 DNA sequence: TGTGCCAGCAGGGGGCCTCAGGACACTGAAGCTTTCTTT. Amino acid sequence: CASRGPQDTEAFF. The entire variable domain, with the rest obtained from reference TRBV7-9 and TRBJ1-1, is as follows: DTGVSQNPRHKITKRGQNVTFRCDPISEHNRLYWYRQTLGQGPEFLTYFQNEAQLEKSRLLSDRFSAERPKGSFSTLEIQRTEQGDSAMYLCASRGPQDTEAFFGQGTRLTVV.

This clone was counted only a few times. The chain employs TRBV6-1 and TRBJ2-7, with D possibly TRBD1 on 5 matching bases. Germline assignment: CDR1 MNHNS and CDR2 SASEGT. Trimming removed 4 bases at V and 3 bases at J, with 10 bases between. The CDR3 length is 13 residues. Here the CDR3 DNA reads TGTGCCAGCAGTGTGGACATCCGCTACGAGCAGTACTTC. Amino acid sequence: CASSVDIRYEQYF.

This clone has only a few counts. The chain uses TRBV4-2 and TRBJ1-5, with 7 bases aligning to TRBD1. V gave up 4 bases and J gave up 3 bases; unmatched junction bases: 9. The CDR3 is 16 amino acids. Germline V CDR1 and CDR2: LGHNA, YNFKEQ. CDR3 nucleotide sequence: TGTGCCAGCAGCCGAGCTACAGGGGCCGCCAATCAGCCCCAGCATTTT. Its translation: CASSRATGAANQPQHF.

The chain has TRBV19 and TRBJ2-7; D is ambiguous. Per the germline V gene, CDR1 is LNHDA and CDR2 is SQIVND (reference sequence). The CDR3 totals 14 residues. Trimming stripped 3 bases from V and 2 bases from J, with 11 bases between. The CDR3 nucleotides are TGTGCCAGTAGTATCGGCCAGGCTACCTACGAGCAGTACTTC. Residues: CASSIGQATYEQYF.

This clone was recorded a few times. The chain combines TRBV5-1 with TRBJ2-3, with unresolved D. Germline CDR1 reads SGHRS; CDR2 reads YFSETQ. V dropped 4 bases and J dropped 8 bases, with 14 bases sitting between them. The CDR3 is made up of 13 amino acids. This CDR3 reads CASSPLGSGTQYF. The DNA for the CDR3 is TGCGCCAGCAGCCCCCTAGGTTCCGGTACGCAGTATTTT.

The V gene is TRBV10-3, the J gene TRBJ1-5; tentative D call: TRBD1 (5 bases). Trimming took off 8 bases at V and 6 bases at J, with 14 bases between the two ends. Germline lookup yields CDR1 ENHRY and CDR2 SYGVKD. The CDR3 is 13 amino acids. CDR3 sequence (DNA): TGTGCCATCGGGGAGGGGACGGGTCAGCCCCAGCATTTT. Translated, it gives CAIGEGTGQPQHF.

The rearrangement uses TRBV11-2 and TRBJ2-1, with TRBD2 matching over 9 bases. V gave up 5 bases and J gave up 1 base; unmatched junction bases: 3. Germline CDR1 reads SGHAT; CDR2 reads FQNNGV. The CDR3 runs to 15 residues. This CDR3 is CASSRLAGSYNEQFF. The CDR3 coding sequence is TGTGCCAGCAGCAGGCTAGCGGGATCCTACAATGAGCAGTTCTTC.

This clone was recorded a few times. The rearrangement uses TRBV6-6 and TRBJ2-5, with 9 nucleotides matching TRBD1. Germline CDR1 reads MNHNY; CDR2 reads SVGAGI (reference sequence). The CDR3 totals 13 residues. Trimming at V came to 6 bases and at J to 7 bases, leaving 6 bases not matched to a gene. CDR3 nucleotides: TGTGCCAGCAGCCGGGACAGGGTATGGACCCAGTACTTC. Translating it yields CASSRDRVWTQYF.

A few counts support this clone. The chain is built from TRBV21-1 and TRBJ1-2; the listed D gene, TRBD1, was not tested against the DNA. TRBV21-1 is reported as a pseudogene. CDR3 length equals 16 residues. The CDR3 region has the DNA TGTGCCAGCAGCCAGTGGTGCCCTGGGGCAGATAATGGCTACACCTTC. Protein product: CASSQWCPGADNGYTF.

This clone showed up just a few times. V gene TRBV5-1 combines with J gene TRBJ1-1; D is ambiguous. The V gene lost 0 bases and the J gene lost 5 bases, with 14 bases spanning the gap. The CDR3 is 15 residues long. Germline CDR1 SGHRS, CDR2 YFSETQ. The CDR3 here is CASSLDLGPGTEAFF. In DNA form, the CDR3 reads TGCGCCAGCAGCTTGGATCTGGGCCCAGGAACTGAAGCTTTCTTT.

V is TRBV7-9 and J is TRBJ2-7, with TRBD2 as a possible D gene (5 bases). Germline V gene lookup returns CDR1 SEHNR and CDR2 FQNEAQ (reference sequence). This CDR3 is built from 11 residues. V lost 8 bases to trimming and J lost 4 bases, with 9 bases between them. The DNA for the CDR3 is TGTGCCAGCGGCACGGGATACGAGCAGTACTTC. Its protein product is CASGTGYEQYF.

V is TRBV5-1 and J is TRBJ2-5, with 7 nucleotides matching TRBD1. V lost 3 bases, J lost 6 bases, and 11 bases stayed unmatched. The CDR3 runs to 15 residues. Per the germline V gene, CDR1 is SGHRS and CDR2 is YFSETQ. In DNA, the CDR3 is TGCGCCAGCAGCTCTTCCCCCGGGACAGAACAGACCCAGTACTTC. It is translated as CASSSSPGTEQTQYF. Full variable domain (remainder filled in from reference TRBV5-1 and TRBJ2-5): KAGVTQTPRYLIKTRGQQVTLSCSPISGHRSVSWYQQTPGQGLQFLFEYFSETQRNKGNFPGRFSGRQFSNSRSEMNVSTLELGDSALYLCASSSSPGTEQTQYFGPGTRLLVL.

This clone has more than one count but fewer than ten. The genes are TRBV27 and TRBJ1-2; D unresolved. Germline V gene lookup returns CDR1 MNHEY and CDR2 SMNVEV (reference sequence). Trimming removed 3 bases at V and 4 bases at J, with 9 bases between. CDR3 size: 13 residues. For the CDR3, the DNA is TGTGCCAGCAGTTTCGGTTCGGGCTATGGCTACACCTTC. This translates into CASSFGSGYGYTF.

The table lists this clone with a few counts. V usage is TRBV7-2 and J usage is TRBJ1-2, with D possibly TRBD1 on 5 matching bases. Trimming removed 5 bases from V and 2 bases from J, with 18 bases in between. The CDR3 totals 16 residues. Germline V gives CDR1 SGHTA, CDR2 FQGNSA. CDR3 DNA: TGTGCCAGCAGCCACCAAGCGGGACCGAAAAACTATGGCTACACCTTC. Its protein product is CASSHQAGPKNYGYTF.

This chain uses TRBV19 with TRBJ2-5, with D tentatively TRBD1 (5 bases). The length of the CDR3 is 13 residues. Trimming stripped 5 bases from V and 4 bases from J, with 11 bases between. CDR1 is LNHDA, CDR2 SQIVND, per germline (reference sequence). The CDR3 reads CASSPGIGETQYF. In DNA, the CDR3 is TGTGCCAGTAGTCCAGGGATAGGAGAGACCCAGTACTTC.

This clone turned up a few times. Additional DNA sequences in this sample encode the identical CDR3. The V and J genes are TRBV30 and TRBJ1-2, with D possibly matching TRBD1 (5 bases). Per germline, CDR1 GTSNPN and CDR2 SVGIG (reference sequence). Trimming took off 4 bases at V and 5 bases at J, with 11 bases between the two ends. This CDR3 has 12 amino acids. CDR3 DNA: TGTGCCTGGACCCTTGGGGGGTATGGCTACACCTTC. Translating it yields CAWTLGGYGYTF.

The rearrangement links TRBV27 to TRBJ2-7, with TRBD1 as a possible D gene (5 bases). V dropped 4 bases and J dropped 3 bases, with 10 bases sitting between them. CDR1 and CDR2 from the germline V gene are MNHEY and SMNVEV (reference sequence). This CDR3 is built from 13 residues. The CDR3 coding sequence is TGTGCCAGCAGTTCCAGGGTCTACTACGAGCAGTACTTC. Translating it yields CASSSRVYYEQYF.